This T cell receptor beta chain was identified in a study of cytomegalovirus exposure and HLA in healthy donors. The CDR3 runs 15 residues. V dropped 4 bases and J dropped 1 base, with 13 bases sitting between them. Germline CDR1 and CDR2: MNHNS and SASEGT. The PCR employed 60 Vbeta primers together with 13 Jbeta primers. Data came from immunoSEQ multiplex PCR; TCRdb stores just in-frame clones and leaves some out. This sample has 100,000 or so clones; around 84% occur once, and the top ten carry under 2.5%. The material sequenced was PBMCs. The genes are TRBV6-1 and TRBJ1-2; a possible D gene is TRBD1 (6 bases). The origin of this receptor is a man younger than 35 in good health and CMV-seronegative. The CDR3 sequence: CASSVEVGGNYGYTF. DNA of the CDR3: TGTGCCAGCAGTGTAGAAGTAGGGGGTAACTATGGCTACACCTTC.